These 18 T cell receptor beta chains originate from one sample sequenced in a study of blood T cells in healthy people across ages. It was with a sample-barcoded 5' primer and a J-beta primer mix that a second PCR of roughly 7 to 12 cycles was run. TCRdb called the 5' RACE reads again in MiXCR, with one record for every CDR3 protein. The table includes over a million distinct CDR3 sequences, 42% detected once. Specimen: blood. The receptors stem from a woman between 18 and 30 years old in good health.

The V call is TRBV3-1, the J call TRBJ2-1; unclear D gene. CDR3 size: 14 residues. Looked up from germline, CDR1 is LGHDT and CDR2 is YNNKEL (reference sequence). Trimming stripped 3 bases from V and 4 bases from J, with 10 bases between. CDR3: CASSHNKLYNEQFF. For the CDR3, the DNA is TGTGCCAGCAGCCATAATAAACTTTACAATGAGCAGTTCTTC.

V and J are TRBV10-3 and TRBJ2-5, with D possibly being TRBD1 (5 bases). Germline values: CDR1 ENHRY, CDR2 SYGVKD. The CDR3 runs 15 residues. V was cut by 2 bases and J by 3 bases, with 13 bases left in between. This CDR3 is CAISEGPRGKETQYF. CDR3 in DNA: TGTGCCATCAGTGAGGGTCCTAGGGGAAAAGAGACCCAGTACTTC.

The chain uses TRBV10-3 and TRBJ2-5, with D perhaps TRBD1 or TRBD2 (5 bases each). Germline CDR1 reads ENHRY; CDR2 reads SYGVKD. V was trimmed by 7 bases and J by 11 bases, leaving 20 bases between them. CDR3 length equals 13 residues. CDR3 in amino acids: CAINRDAMGEQYF. In nucleotides, the CDR3 is TGTGCCATCAATAGGGACGCCATGGGTGAGCAGTACTTC.

This clonotype was recorded a few times. This sequence joins TRBV4-1 and TRBJ2-5; D is perhaps TRBD2 (5 bases). The V gene lost 3 bases and the J gene lost 3 bases, with 14 bases spanning the gap. The CDR3 sequence is 15 residues long. CDR1 and CDR2 (germline): MGHRA, YSYEKL. CDR3 protein: CASSQRPAVEETQYF. The CDR3 bases are TGCGCCAGCAGCCAGCGACCAGCGGTTGAAGAGACCCAGTACTTC.

This clonotype was observed a handful of times. V usage is TRBV6-5 and J usage is TRBJ2-1; 10 bases map to TRBD2. Trimming removed 2 bases from V and 5 bases from J; junction bases left unmatched: 3. Germline V gene sequence: CDR1 MNHEY, CDR2 SVGAGI. This CDR3 is built from 15 residues. CDR3 DNA sequence: TGTGCCAGCAGTTACCCCGGGACTAGCGACAATGAGCAGTTCTTC. Translating it yields CASSYPGTSDNEQFF.

This clonotype turned up a few times. This chain joins TRBV7-2 and TRBJ2-3; D unclear. The CDR3 runs 14 residues. V shed 1 base and J shed 3 bases, with 8 bases lying between them. In germline, CDR1 is SGHTA, CDR2 FQGNSA. CDR3 sequence (DNA): TGTGCCAGCAGCTTAGATAGGGTAACAGATACGCAGTATTTT. Residues: CASSLDRVTDTQYF.

The J gene is TRBJ2-5, the V gene TRBV9, with no clear D. Looked up from germline, CDR1 is SGDLS and CDR2 is YYNGEE. Deletions cut 4 bases from V and 11 bases from J, with 15 bases between. CDR3 length equals 12 residues. The CDR3 spells CASSIGGNEQYF. CDR3 sequence (DNA): TGTGCCAGCAGCATAGGTGGCAATGAGCAGTACTTC.

The chain employs TRBV29-1 and TRBJ1-1, with 7 bases that match TRBD1. J lost 2 bases, V lost 5 bases, and 8 bases had no gene match. Germline CDR1 is SQVTM and CDR2 is ANQGSEA. The CDR3 totals 14 residues. DNA for the CDR3: TGCAGCGTTAGGGCAGGGGGAATAAACACTGAAGCTTTCTTT. Translation gives CSVRAGGINTEAFF.

The chain is built from TRBV20-1 and TRBJ2-5, with D possibly called TRBD1 or TRBD2 (5 bases each). CDR1 is DFQATT and CDR2 is SNEGSKA in the germline V gene (reference sequence). V lost 5 bases and J lost 4, with 20 bases in between. The CDR3 is 15 residues long. DNA of the CDR3: TGCAGTGCTTGGCCAACCGGGGCTATGGGAGAGACCCAGTACTTC. Encoded protein: CSAWPTGAMGETQYF.

The chain recombines TRBV20-1 with TRBJ2-1; possibly TRBD1 for D (6 bases). Germline CDR1 is DFQATT and CDR2 is SNEGSKA (reference sequence). The CDR3 extends over 12 amino acids. Deletions cut 6 bases from V and 8 bases from J, with 14 bases between. The CDR3 spells CSAPRQVDEQFF. For the CDR3, the DNA is TGCAGTGCCCCGAGACAGGTCGATGAGCAGTTCTTC.

The chain recombines TRBV27 with TRBJ1-4, with 8 bases that match TRBD1. The CDR3 is 15 residues long. The V gene end was trimmed by 5 bases and the J gene end by 5 bases; junction bases not matched to a gene: 7. In germline, CDR1 is MNHEY, CDR2 SMNVEV (reference sequence). CDR3 amino acids: CASSRGRTGNEKLFF. Here the CDR3 DNA reads TGTGCCAGCAGTCGGGGCCGGACAGGGAATGAAAAACTGTTTTTT.

This clonotype has only one observation. The genes are TRBV5-1 and TRBJ1-4; D is unresolved. Trimming pared 0 bases from V and 0 bases from J, leaving 6 bases between. Germline CDR1 reads SGHRS; CDR2 reads YFSETQ. The CDR3 is 15 amino acids. The CDR3 DNA sequence: TGCGCCAGCAGCTTGGCCACCTCAACTAATGAAAAACTGTTTTTT. This codes for CASSLATSTNEKLFF.

The table lists this clonotype with a few counts. This chain links TRBV27 with TRBJ1-5, with D unresolved. V was trimmed by 6 bases and J by 6 bases, leaving 12 bases between them. Per the germline V gene, CDR1 is MNHEY and CDR2 is SMNVEV (reference sequence). This CDR3 has 13 amino acids. CDR3 sequence (DNA): TGTGCCAGCAGACCACCGGCGGGTCAGCCCCAGCATTTT. This encodes CASRPPAGQPQHF.

For this clonotype: This may be a read error: a much more frequent sequence differs by one nucleotide. The chain carries TRBV29-1 and TRBJ2-7; 8 positions agree with TRBD1. The germline V gene has CDR1 SQVTM and CDR2 ANQGSEA. The CDR3 consists of 15 residues. V shed 5 bases and J 0 bases; nucleotides not matched to a gene: 9. CDR3 nucleotides: TGCAGCGTTCGCCGAGGGACAGGTAGCTCCTACGAGCAGTACTTC. It is translated as CSVRRGTGSSYEQYF.

The V call is TRBV27, the J call TRBJ1-5, with D possibly being TRBD1 (5 bases). Germline values: CDR1 MNHEY, CDR2 SMNVEV (reference sequence). The germline V and J ends were trimmed by 6 bases and 6 bases, with 18 bases remaining between them. The CDR3 runs 15 residues. The CDR3 here is CASSPVEGISQPQHF. DNA for the CDR3: TGTGCCAGCAGCCCCGTAGAGGGGATCAGTCAGCCCCAGCATTTT.

A remark on this clonotype: The junction departs from the called germline gene at one end, perhaps through a read error. The rearrangement joins TRBV10-3 to TRBJ2-3; 8 bases align to TRBD1. This CDR3 contains 14 residues. Germline CDR1 and CDR2: ENHRY and SYGVKD. DNA for the CDR3: TGTGCCATTAGACGACAGGGGTCACCAGATACGCTGTATTTT. Its protein is CAIRRQGSPDTLYF.

V and J are TRBV20-1 and TRBJ2-7; D gene unclear. V lost 0 bases to trimming and J lost 6 bases, with 15 bases between them. Germline CDR1 reads DFQATT; CDR2 reads SNEGSKA (reference sequence). There are 14 residues in the CDR3. The CDR3 DNA sequence: TGCAGTGCTAGAGATCCTATTATGCCTAGCGAGCAGTACTTC. Its protein product is CSARDPIMPSEQYF.

This clonotype came up a few times. This chain joins TRBV6-2 or TRBV6-3 and TRBJ2-3; D is possibly TRBD1 or TRBD2 (6 bases each). Trimming left V 6 bases short and J 1 base short, with 17 bases between. The CDR3 contains 16 residues. CDR1 MNHEY and CDR2 SVGEGT come from the germline V gene. The CDR3 coding sequence is TGTGCCAGCAGACCCCTATGGGGGGCAGGCACAGATACGCAGTATTTT. This sequence encodes CASRPLWGAGTDTQYF.